One sample yielded the 27 T cell receptor beta chains listed below, sequenced in a study of neurological immune-mediated disorders. TCRdb reanalysed the 5' RACE reads using MiXCR and keeps one entry per CDR3 protein. The sample carries about 95,000 distinct CDR3 sequences, 3.5% recorded once. Material: PBMCs. These receptors came from a woman aged 18-29 years with multiple sclerosis.

This clonotype was counted many times. The rearrangement links TRBV11-2 to TRBJ2-3, with unresolved D. CDR1 SGHAT and CDR2 FQNNGV come from the germline V gene. The CDR3 sequence is 13 residues long. Trimming took 5 bases from V and 0 from J, leaving 6 bases between them. The CDR3 loop reads CASSPDSTDTQYF. DNA for the CDR3: TGTGCCAGCAGCCCGGACAGCACAGATACGCAGTATTTT.

This clonotype was found many times. The rearrangement joins TRBV4-1 to TRBJ2-7; D is undetermined. This CDR3 comprises 15 residues. Trimming pared 0 bases from V and 4 bases from J, leaving 13 bases between. Germline V gene sequence: CDR1 MGHRA, CDR2 YSYEKL. CDR3 residues: CASSQERQSAYEQYF. The CDR3 DNA is TGCGCCAGCAGCCAAGAACGTCAAAGCGCGTACGAGCAGTACTTC.

This clonotype was picked up many times. The chain links TRBV20-1 to TRBJ2-1, with D uncertain. Deletions cut 6 bases from V and 4 bases from J, with 13 bases between. Germline lookup yields CDR1 DFQATT and CDR2 SNEGSKA (reference sequence). The CDR3 runs to 13 residues. CDR3 in DNA: TGCAGTGCCCCGGACCAAAATTACAATGAGCAGTTCTTC. It codes for CSAPDQNYNEQFF.

This clonotype was recorded many times. The V and J genes are TRBV20-1 and TRBJ1-1; no clear D gene. This CDR3 has 11 residues. CDR1 DFQATT and CDR2 SNEGSKA come from the germline V gene (reference sequence). The CDR3 reads CSSGSGTEAFF. CDR3 DNA sequence: TGCAGCAGCGGGTCCGGGACTGAAGCTTTCTTT.

This clonotype came up many times. The rearrangement joins TRBV12-3 or TRBV12-4 to TRBJ1-1, with D perhaps matching TRBD1 (5 bases). Trimming left V 5 bases short and J 6 bases short, with 22 bases between. The length of the CDR3 is 16 residues. CDR3 sequence reads: CASSHPGVAKGAEAFF. CDR3 DNA: TGTGCCAGCAGTCACCCGGGGGTGGCAAAAGGCGCTGAAGCTTTCTTT.

This clonotype was observed many times. V usage is TRBV6-1 and J usage is TRBJ2-5; D unresolved. The CDR3 spans 15 residues. The germline V and J ends were trimmed by 2 bases and 7 bases, with 17 bases remaining between them. In germline, CDR1 is MNHNS, CDR2 SASEGT. The CDR3 DNA sequence: TGTGCCAGCAGTGAATCATTGAAGAGGATCGGGACCCAGTACTTC. Protein sequence: CASSESLKRIGTQYF.

There are many counts of this clonotype. V usage is TRBV7-8 and J usage is TRBJ1-1; D is perhaps TRBD1 (6 bases). The CDR3 has 17 residues. Germline loops: CDR1 SGHVS, CDR2 FQNEAQ. Trimming left V 1 base short and J 3 bases short, with 18 bases between. The CDR3 reads CASSLVAGGALDTEAFF. CDR3 sequence (DNA): TGTGCCAGCAGCTTAGTTGCGGGGGGGGCGTTGGACACTGAAGCTTTCTTT.

This clonotype was observed many times. CDR3 coding DNA: TGCAGTGCTAGGACTAGCGGGAGGGCCTACGAGCAGTACTTC. Encoded protein: CSARTSGRAYEQYF. The genes are TRBV20-1 and TRBJ2-7, with TRBD2 matching 14 bases. The J segment lost 2 bases and the V segment lost 3 bases, leaving 0 bases of the junction unmatched. CDR3 length: 14 residues. Germline-derived CDR1 and CDR2 are DFQATT and SNEGSKA (reference sequence).

This clonotype has at least ten counts. The V call is TRBV9, the J call TRBJ2-2; the D gene is possibly TRBD2 (6 bases). The CDR3 runs 14 residues. From germline, CDR1 is SGDLS and CDR2 YYNGEE. V was trimmed by 8 bases and J by 1 base, leaving 12 bases between them. The CDR3 region has the DNA TGTGCCAGTTCTAGCGACATGAACACCGGGGAGCTGTTTTTT. Encoded protein: CASSSDMNTGELFF.

This clonotype was counted many times. The chain uses TRBV6-5 and TRBJ2-3, with D perhaps matching TRBD1 (6 bases). The ends were cut back, 0 bases at V and 0 bases at J, with 10 bases in the middle. The CDR3 is 16 amino acids. CDR1 is MNHEY and CDR2 is SVGAGI in the germline V gene. This CDR3 is CASSYSGTHSTDTQYF. In DNA, the CDR3 is TGTGCCAGCAGTTACTCAGGGACACACAGCACAGATACGCAGTATTTT.

This clonotype was picked up many times. The chain is built from TRBV7-2 and TRBJ2-7; 12 bases line up with TRBD2. The CDR3 is 17 residues long. V dropped 5 bases and J dropped 4; count of bases not matched to a gene: 12. CDR1 and CDR2 (germline): SGHTA, FQGNSA. CDR3 coding DNA: TGTGCCAGCAGCAAGAACCTGCTAGCGGGGGGGCCTTACGAGCAGTACTTC. Protein: CASSKNLLAGGPYEQYF.

This clonotype came up many times. The chain recombines TRBV5-1 with TRBJ2-1, with D tentatively TRBD2 (6 bases). Trimming took 5 bases from V and 0 from J, leaving 27 bases between them. This CDR3 comprises 20 residues. The V gene's germline CDR1 is SGHRS and CDR2 YFSETQ. CDR3 residues: CASSWPGTPIKGDSYNEQFF. In nucleotides, the CDR3 is TGCGCCAGCAGTTGGCCCGGGACTCCTATAAAAGGTGACTCCTACAATGAGCAGTTCTTC.

At least ten counts were recorded for this clonotype. This rearrangement joins TRBV5-1 to TRBJ2-1; the D gene is possibly TRBD2 (5 bases). CDR1 is SGHRS and CDR2 is YFSETQ in the germline V gene. Trimming took off 4 bases at V and 5 bases at J, with 13 bases between the two ends. The CDR3 totals 14 residues. This chain's CDR3 is CASSPQPSNNEQFF. CDR3 in DNA: TGCGCCAGCAGCCCGCAGCCTAGCAACAATGAGCAGTTCTTC.

In this sample, this clonotype turned up many times. The J gene is TRBJ2-1, the V gene TRBV5-1, with D hard to call. The V gene lost 0 bases and the J gene lost 4 bases, with 11 bases spanning the gap. The CDR3 spans 15 residues. CDR1 is SGHRS, CDR2 YFSETQ, per germline. CDR3 in amino acids: CASSLDSVAYNEQFF. In DNA form, the CDR3 reads TGCGCCAGCAGCTTGGATTCAGTCGCTTACAATGAGCAGTTCTTC. The entire variable domain, with the rest obtained from reference TRBV5-1 and TRBJ2-1, is as follows: KAGVTQTPRYLIKTRGQQVTLSCSPISGHRSVSWYQQTPGQGLQFLFEYFSETQRNKGNFPGRFSGRQFSNSRSEMNVSTLELGDSALYLCASSLDSVAYNEQFFGPGTRLTVL.

This clonotype occurred many times. J is TRBJ1-4 and V is TRBV20-1; TRBD1 aligns across 8 bases. The CDR3 has 14 amino acids. Looked up from germline, CDR1 is DFQATT and CDR2 is SNEGSKA (reference sequence). V dropped 6 bases and J dropped 5; count of bases not matched to a gene: 8. CDR3 nucleotides: TGCAGTGCCCCCGACAGGGGCGGAAATGAAAAACTGTTTTTT. Protein product: CSAPDRGGNEKLFF.

This clonotype was seen many times. The chain uses TRBV3-1 and TRBJ2-7, with 8 bases matching TRBD1. The germline gives CDR1 LGHDT, CDR2 YNNKEL (reference sequence). The CDR3 length is 14 residues. The trim removed 1 base at V and 6 bases at J, leaving 5 bases unmatched. The CDR3 spells CASSQVQGDSEQYF. CDR3 nucleotide sequence: TGTGCCAGCAGCCAAGTACAGGGGGACTCCGAGCAGTACTTC.

There are many counts of this clonotype. V usage is TRBV7-2 and J usage is TRBJ2-6; possibly TRBD1 or TRBD2 for D (5 bases each). V dropped 3 bases and J dropped 4 bases, with 13 bases sitting between them. CDR3 size: 16 residues. CDR1 and CDR2 (germline): SGHTA, FQGNSA. CDR3: CASSFRDLVGANVLTF. The DNA for the CDR3 is TGTGCCAGCAGCTTCAGGGACCTGGTAGGGGCCAACGTCCTGACTTTC.

This clonotype was seen repeatedly, ten times or more. This chain uses TRBV5-1 with TRBJ2-2, with D perhaps matching TRBD2 (5 bases). Trimming cost V 0 bases and J 6 bases, with 15 bases left between them. Germline V gives CDR1 SGHRS, CDR2 YFSETQ. The CDR3 sequence is 16 residues long. The CDR3 DNA sequence: TGCGCCAGCAGCTTGGACTCTAGCTCAAAACCCGGGGAGCTGTTTTTT. Its translation is CASSLDSSSKPGELFF. Supplemented by reference TRBV5-1 and TRBJ2-2, the full variable domain reads KAGVTQTPRYLIKTRGQQVTLSCSPISGHRSVSWYQQTPGQGLQFLFEYFSETQRNKGNFPGRFSGRQFSNSRSEMNVSTLELGDSALYLCASSLDSSSKPGELFFGEGSRLTVL.

In its sample, this clonotype was seen many times. This sequence joins TRBV2 and TRBJ2-7; D possibly corresponds to TRBD1 (6 bases). Between the trimmed V and J ends, which lost 8 bases and 0 bases, there was a span of 11 bases. Germline V CDR1 and CDR2: SNHLY, FYNNEI. The CDR3 consists of 13 residues. This CDR3 is CASAQGPSYEQYF. The CDR3 DNA reads as TGTGCCAGCGCCCAGGGGCCCTCCTACGAGCAGTACTTC.

This clonotype has at least ten counts. The genes are TRBV28 and TRBJ1-6; 10 bases line up with TRBD1. Germline CDR1 reads MDHEN; CDR2 reads SYDVKM. The CDR3 is made up of 16 amino acids. V dropped 6 bases and J dropped 5; count of bases not matched to a gene: 7. The CDR3 protein is CASSFIGTGDNSPLHF. CDR3 coding DNA: TGTGCCAGCAGCTTTATTGGGACAGGGGATAATTCACCCCTCCACTTT.

This clonotype showed up many times. The CDR3 region has the DNA TGTGCCAGCAATCAGGGGTCTGGAAACACCATATATTTT. This gives the protein CASNQGSGNTIYF. This chain links TRBV12-3 or TRBV12-4 with TRBJ1-3; TRBD1 is a possible D gene (6 bases). The CDR3 extends over 13 amino acids. The V end lost 7 bases, the J end lost 1 base, and 8 bases lay between the germline ends.

Ten or more counts support this clonotype. The chain has TRBV5-6 and TRBJ1-2; no definite D call. The CDR3 consists of 15 residues. Between the trimmed V and J ends, which lost 4 bases and 0 bases, there was a span of 13 bases. The germline V gene has CDR1 SGHDT and CDR2 YYEEEE. The CDR3 loop reads CASSPGGAANYGYTF. The CDR3 bases are TGTGCCAGCAGCCCGGGCGGTGCTGCTAACTATGGCTACACCTTC.

This clonotype was observed at least ten times. This chain uses TRBV10-3 with TRBJ1-2; 11 bases align to TRBD1. CDR3 size: 14 residues. Germline trimming cut 6 bases from V and 2 bases from J; bases unmatched to any gene: 2. CDR1 ENHRY and CDR2 SYGVKD come from the germline V gene. The CDR3 nucleotides read TGTGCCATCAGGGGGGACAGGGGGAACTATGGCTACACCTTC. Translation: CAIRGDRGNYGYTF.

J is TRBJ2-3 and V is TRBV6-1, with no clear D. Trimming pared 6 bases from V and 0 bases from J, leaving 13 bases between. The germline V gene encodes CDR1 MNHNS and CDR2 SASEGT. This CDR3 is 15 amino acids long. This CDR3 is CASRKANPSTDTQYF. CDR3 in DNA: TGTGCCAGCAGGAAGGCCAACCCTAGCACAGATACGCAGTATTTT.

This clonotype was picked up many times. The chain links TRBV10-1 to TRBJ1-1; weak D call: TRBD1 (5 bases). V lost 6 bases to trimming and J lost 4 bases, with 12 bases between them. Germline CDR1 WNHNN, CDR2 SYGVQD (reference sequence). This CDR3 comprises 13 residues. The CDR3 loop reads CASRSQAGTEAFF. The CDR3 DNA reads as TGCGCCAGCAGATCACAGGCCGGCACTGAAGCTTTCTTT.

At least ten counts were recorded for this clonotype. V and J are TRBV14 and TRBJ1-1; 7 nucleotides match TRBD1. The germline V gene encodes CDR1 SGHDN and CDR2 FVKESK. This CDR3 comprises 14 residues. The trim removed 3 bases at V and 7 bases at J, leaving 8 bases unmatched. CDR3 nucleotide sequence: TGTGCCAGCAGCCAGTGGGGACAGAACGATGAAGCTTTCTTT. Its protein product is CASSQWGQNDEAFF.

This clonotype occurred many times. The chain couples TRBV5-5 to TRBJ2-1; D not resolved. V lost 1 base, J lost 5 bases, and 4 bases lay in between. Germline V gene data show CDR1 as SGHKS and CDR2 as YYEKEE (reference sequence). CDR3 length equals 12 residues. In DNA form, the CDR3 reads TGTGCCAGCAGCTTGTGGGACAATGAGCAGTTCTTC. Its translation is CASSLWDNEQFF.